A selection of T cell receptor beta chains follows, all from one sample in a study of cytomegalovirus exposure and HLA in healthy donors. Here immunoSEQ multiplex PCR was the method, and the copy in TCRdb shows in-frame clones only, minus some. The sample contains around 140,000 clones, over 60% of which appear only once. The sample comprised PBMCs. These receptors were obtained from a woman in her sixties or seventies in good health and CMV-seronegative. Each CDR3 is given with its conserved first and last residue.

cdr3_length v_call cdr3_aa
14 TRBV5-6 CASSSGQGNSPLHF
14 TRBV7-2 CASSLAPLSYEQYF
14 TRBV28 CASSSGSGNYGYTF
16 TRBV28 CASSSIPDRWGYEQYF
12 TRBV6-5 CASGRANEKLFF
14 TRBV19 CASSPGQYQETQYF
16 TRBV18 CASSPSSGNSNQPQHF
15 TRBV6-1 CASSTGGLGTDTQYF
16 TRBV7-9 CASSLARTGYNQPQHF
14 TRBV19 CASSGGIPKSEQYF
18 TRBV4-2 CASSPRQIIGPDGTEAFF
16 TRBV9 CASSGTGGLLLNGYTF
15 TRBV19 CATRLGGGRSETQYF
14 TRBV5-4 CASSLVPSNTEAFF
15 TRBV11-2 CASSLAAGRNTEAFF
15 TRBV7-9 CASSFVPPRGSPVTF
15 TRBV27 CASSNDRGPGDTQYF
17 TRBV7-3 CASSTGLAGSYTDTQYF
18 TRBV11-2 CASSLGFRTLADSGELFF
14 TRBV10-3 CAISGLSSYNEQFF
12 TRBV28 CASSLGGSSLHF
14 TRBV6-5 CASRLRTGGDGYTF
15 TRBV4-1 CASSRAGQYNYGYTF
11 TRBV11-3 CPKQSNQPQHF
15 TRBV15 CATSEGLAGPYEQYF
15 TRBV15 CATSSRDRGLAEAFF
16 TRBV7-3 CASSLGVGGRGNEQFF
16 TRBV18 CASSPVGSSYNSPLHF
13 TRBV5-1 CASSLREPYEQYF
11 TRBV7-2 CASSLALEQFF
15 TRBV19 CASRLAGGFGETQYF
15 TRBV2 CASFTSGGASSEQFF
16 TRBV28 CASQKGRGLVDYGYTF
17 TRBV7-9 CASSPGTRGIEEETQYF
14 TRBV28 CASRMTGVGETQYF
15 TRBV6-1 CASSGRQVSGNTIYF
14 TRBV9 CASSRLAGGGEQFF
16 TRBV5-1 CASSLDDRGTHNEQFF
14 TRBV7-6 CASSLGPRSYEQYF
17 TRBV5-1 CASSLGLADSIQETQYF
15 TRBV7-2 CASSPWDRQNEKLFF
15 TRBV18 CASSANRGRTDTQYF
14 TRBV5-1 CASSETSASYEQYF
14 TRBV29-1 CSVEGTETSYEQYF
14 TRBV5-1 CASSPGQVYNEQFF